The 24 T cell receptor beta chains reported below all come from one sample, sequenced in a study of blood T cell repertoires in COVID-19. Data came from immunoSEQ multiplex PCR; TCRdb stores just in-frame clones and leaves some out. Of 150,000 to 200,000 clones listed, under 90% are singletons. Sequencing used peripheral blood. The source is a woman aged 80 or over with active or convalescent COVID-19.

This chain joins TRBV3-1 (or the pseudogene TRBV3-2) and TRBJ2-3, with a weak D call TRBD2 (5 bases). The CDR3 is 14 residues long. Germline values: CDR1 LGHDT, CDR2 YNNKEL (reference sequence). V was shortened by 1 base and J by 3 bases, with 8 bases between the two germline ends. The CDR3 region is CASSQVTGTDTQYF. The CDR3 region has the DNA TGTGCCAGCAGCCAAGTAACGGGGACAGATACGCAGTATTTT.

This rearrangement joins TRBV6-6 to TRBJ1-1; tentatively, D is TRBD1 (6 bases). Trimming took 2 bases from V and 10 from J, leaving 14 bases between them. This CDR3 comprises 13 residues. In germline, CDR1 is MNHNY, CDR2 SVGAGI (reference sequence). The chain's CDR3 is CASSYVGGRGAFF. CDR3 nucleotide sequence: TGTGCCAGCAGTTACGTCGGGGGGCGAGGAGCTTTCTTT.

V is TRBV5-8 and J is TRBJ1-3; weak D call: TRBD1 (6 bases). Germline V CDR1 and CDR2: SGHTS, YDEGEE. The V and J ends lost 0 bases and 4 bases respectively, with 14 bases between them. The CDR3 loop spans 16 amino acids. Here the CDR3 DNA reads TGTGCCAGCAGCTTGGAAGTGGGGGCATGGGGAAACACCATATATTTT. Translated, it gives CASSLEVGAWGNTIYF.

This clone came up many times. CDR3 sequence: CASIPQETQYF. The CDR3 DNA is TGTGCCAGTATCCCTCAAGAGACCCAGTACTTC. The genes are TRBV19 and TRBJ2-5; D gene unclear. Germline values: CDR1 LNHDA, CDR2 SQIVND (reference sequence). The CDR3 runs 11 residues. Trimming took 7 bases from V and 2 from J, leaving 5 bases between them.

The CDR3 loop is CASNNQGRAKLFF. CDR3 in DNA: TGTGCCAGCAACAACCAGGGGCGGGCAAAACTGTTTTTT. The V call is TRBV28, the J call TRBJ1-4, with TRBD1 as a possible D gene (6 bases). Germline V gives CDR1 MDHEN, CDR2 SYDVKM. There are 13 residues in the CDR3. Trimming removed 7 bases from V and 10 bases from J, with 16 bases in between. The full variable domain, completed using reference TRBV28 and TRBJ1-4, is DVKVTQSSRYLVKRTGEKVFLECVQDMDHENMFWYRQDPGLGLRLIYFSYDVKMKEKGDIPEGYSVSREKKERFSLILESASTNQTSMYLCASNNQGRAKLFFGSGTQLSVL.

The chain is built from TRBV5-1 and TRBJ1-6, with TRBD1 as a possible D gene (6 bases). V lost 0 bases and J 6 bases, leaving 7 bases between the germline ends. The CDR3 consists of 14 residues. The germline V gene encodes CDR1 SGHRS and CDR2 YFSETQ. The CDR3 here is CASSLVQGNSPLHF. CDR3 DNA sequence: TGCGCCAGCAGCTTGGTACAGGGTAATTCACCCCTCCACTTT.

V usage is TRBV14 and J usage is TRBJ1-1; TRBD1 might be the D (5 bases). The CDR3 spans 13 residues. CDR1 SGHDN and CDR2 FVKESK come from the germline V gene. Trimming left V 3 bases short and J 7 bases short, with 12 bases between. The CDR3 sequence: CASSQGGYLEAFF. The CDR3 coding sequence is TGTGCCAGCAGCCAGGGGGGGTACCTTGAAGCTTTCTTT.

DNA for the CDR3: TGTGCCAGCAGCCAACAGGGTAGCAATCAGCCCCAGCATTTT. Translating it yields CASSQQGSNQPQHF. This chain links TRBV6-5 with TRBJ1-5, with D maybe TRBD1 (6 bases). V was shortened by 6 bases and J by 0 bases, with 9 bases between the two germline ends. The CDR3 runs 14 residues. Per the germline V gene, CDR1 is MNHEY and CDR2 is SVGAGI.

V gene TRBV3-1 (or the pseudogene TRBV3-2) combines with J gene TRBJ1-1; D is uncertain. This CDR3 has 13 residues. The germline V gene encodes CDR1 LGHDT and CDR2 YNNKEL (reference sequence). Trimming took off 1 base at V and 4 bases at J, with 7 bases between the two ends. CDR3 loop: CASSQASFTEAFF. Here the CDR3 DNA reads TGTGCCAGCAGCCAAGCGTCGTTCACTGAAGCTTTCTTT.

CDR3 in DNA: TGTGCCACCAGTGGAGGGTACGGTGGCTACACCTTC. Translation gives CATSGGYGGYTF. The rearrangement links TRBV24-1 to TRBJ1-2, with D unclear. Looked up from germline, CDR1 is KGHDR and CDR2 is SFDVKD. V dropped 5 bases and J dropped 7 bases, with 10 bases sitting between them. The CDR3 extends over 12 amino acids.

This clone was counted between two and nine times. For the CDR3, the DNA is TGCGCCAGCAGCCAAGATCCCTCTCCTGTTGAGCAGTTCTTC. It translates to CASSQDPSPVEQFF. The V gene is TRBV4-1, the J gene TRBJ2-1, with D uncertain. The germline V gene encodes CDR1 MGHRA and CDR2 YSYEKL. Trimming stripped 0 bases from V and 9 bases from J, with 12 bases between. The CDR3 runs 14 residues.

This chain uses TRBV11-2 with TRBJ2-7; TRBD2 matches 8 bases. The germline V gene has CDR1 SGHAT and CDR2 FQNNGV. The V and J ends lost 4 bases and 7 bases, in that order; junction bases with no gene match: 12. This CDR3 contains 15 residues. The CDR3 DNA is TGTGCCAGCAGCTCTGGGACTAGGTCTATGGGGGAGCAGTACTTC. It encodes CASSSGTRSMGEQYF.

The chain couples TRBV20-1 to TRBJ2-7; 7 nucleotides line up with TRBD2. The germline CDR1 and CDR2 sequences are DFQATT and SNEGSKA (reference sequence). The CDR3 sequence is 11 residues long. V shed 6 bases, J shed 6 bases, and the junction held 5 bases outside the gene matches. The CDR3 reads CSAGWGGEQYF. The CDR3 DNA reads TGCAGTGCCGGGTGGGGGGGCGAGCAGTACTTC.

The chain has TRBV6-5 and TRBJ2-1; TRBD2 matches at 8 bases. The CDR3 is made up of 14 amino acids. After removal of 6 bases from V and 8 bases from J, the junction contained 9 bases not matched to a gene. Germline V gene data show CDR1 as MNHEY and CDR2 as SVGAGI. CDR3 loop: CASRNGLAGYEQFF. The DNA for the CDR3 is TGTGCCAGCAGAAACGGACTAGCCGGCTATGAGCAGTTCTTC.

This clone was observed a few times. The J gene is TRBJ2-5, the V gene TRBV28; possible D gene TRBD2, 5 bases. V gave up 7 bases and J gave up 5 bases, with 20 bases separating them. Germline V CDR1 and CDR2: MDHEN, SYDVKM. The CDR3 loop spans 15 amino acids. CDR3: CASNTPAGTRETQYF. CDR3 DNA: TGTGCCAGCAACACGCCCGCGGGCACTCGGGAGACCCAGTACTTC.

The CDR3 here is CASSSPATGIYEQYF. In DNA form, the CDR3 reads TGCGCCAGCAGCTCGCCGGCGACAGGGATCTACGAGCAGTACTTC. The genes are TRBV5-1 and TRBJ2-7; 7 nucleotides match TRBD1. The CDR3 has 15 amino acids. J was trimmed by 3 bases and V by 3 bases; bases with no gene match: 9. The germline CDR1 and CDR2 sequences are SGHRS and YFSETQ.

The chain is built from TRBV28 and TRBJ1-2; TRBD1 might be the D (5 bases). In germline, CDR1 is MDHEN, CDR2 SYDVKM. The CDR3 consists of 14 residues. Between the trimmed V and J ends, which lost 5 bases and 4 bases, there was a span of 14 bases. CDR3 coding DNA: TGTGCCAGCAGTCCCCCAAGACAGACCTATGGCTACACCTTC. It translates to CASSPPRQTYGYTF.

This rearrangement joins TRBV6-6 to TRBJ1-1; tentative D call: TRBD1 (5 bases). With 7 bases removed from V and 11 bases from J, the gap between germline ends came to 20 bases. Germline V CDR1 and CDR2: MNHNY, SVGAGI (reference sequence). The CDR3 spans 13 residues. CDR3 loop: CASTRLTDRSAFF. CDR3 sequence (DNA): TGTGCCAGCACCCGACTCACCGACAGATCTGCTTTCTTT.

This clone was recorded only once. This chain connects TRBV2 to TRBJ2-2; D remains unclear. V lost 6 bases, J lost 7 bases, and 12 bases lay in between. This CDR3 spans 13 amino acids. Germline loops: CDR1 SNHLY, CDR2 FYNNEI. The DNA for the CDR3 is TGTGCCAGCAGAGGTCGACTTTTCGGGGAGCTGTTTTTT. Translating it yields CASRGRLFGELFF.

This clone was observed many times. The chain has TRBV15 and TRBJ2-3; 11 positions match TRBD1. The germline CDR1 and CDR2 sequences are LNHNV and YYDKDF (reference sequence). CDR3 size: 16 residues. The junction had 10 bases not matched to a gene; V was cut back by 5 bases and J by 6 bases. CDR3 sequence reads: CATSRTGQGGSDTQYF. CDR3 DNA sequence: TGTGCCACCAGCCGAACGGGACAGGGGGGATCGGATACGCAGTATTTT. Filled out from reference TRBV15 and TRBJ2-3, the complete variable domain reads DAMVIQNPRYQVTQFGKPVTLSCSQTLNHNVMYWYQQKSSQAPKLLFHYYDKDFNNEADTPDNFQSRRPNTSFCFLDIRSPGLGDTAMYLCATSRTGQGGSDTQYFGPGTRLTVL.

The V call is TRBV18, the J call TRBJ2-3, with a possible D match to TRBD2 (5 bases). Germline assignment: CDR1 KGHSH and CDR2 LQKENI. Trimming cost V 3 bases and J 1 base, with 11 bases left between them. The length of the CDR3 is 15 residues. The CDR3 DNA reads TGTGCCAGCTCACCCCCGGGATATCGCACAGATACGCAGTATTTT. It translates to CASSPPGYRTDTQYF.

The chain recombines TRBV27 with TRBJ1-5; D remains unclear. The germline CDR1 and CDR2 sequences are MNHEY and SMNVEV (reference sequence). V was clipped by 5 bases and J by 2 bases, with 19 bases between them. The CDR3 is 17 residues long. CDR3 bases: TGTGCCAGCAGTGCGGCATGGCTGGAACGTGGCAATCAGCCCCAGCATTTT. This gives the protein CASSAAWLERGNQPQHF.

This clone came up a few times. CDR3 DNA sequence: TGTGCCAGCAGCCCCTGGCGGACCCCGGGGGGCTACACCTTC. As protein: CASSPWRTPGGYTF. V is TRBV3-1 (or the pseudogene TRBV3-2) and J is TRBJ1-2; D is unresolved. From germline, CDR1 is LGHDT and CDR2 YNNKEL (reference sequence). V lost 4 bases to trimming and J lost 8 bases, with 17 bases between them. CDR3 size: 14 residues.

This clone was recorded once. The chain recombines TRBV4-2 with TRBJ2-5; D possibly corresponds to TRBD2 (5 bases). The germline V gene has CDR1 LGHNA and CDR2 YNFKEQ. CDR3 size: 14 residues. With 2 bases removed from V and 0 bases from J, the gap between germline ends came to 7 bases. The CDR3 loop reads CASSQPGDQETQYF. As DNA, the CDR3 is TGTGCCAGCAGCCAACCCGGGGACCAAGAGACCCAGTACTTC.